These T cell receptor beta chains were read from a single sample in a study of T cells in Graves' hyperthyroidism and ophthalmopathy. TCRdb processed the multiplex PCR reads anew with MiXCR; each CDR3 protein has one entry. The sample includes some 440,000 distinct CDR3 sequences, around 16% of them seen just once. The sample taken for sequencing was blood. The receptors stem from a woman younger than 30 with Graves' hyperthyroidism. CDR3s include the opening cysteine and the closing phenylalanine or tryptophan. D genes are given only for firm matches.

J gene	D gene	V gene	CDR3 protein
TRBJ2-1	TRBD2	TRBV12-3/TRBV12-4	CASSFTSARRLNEQFF
TRBJ2-7	NA	TRBV29-1	CSVEDGPGYEQYF
TRBJ2-1	TRBD2	TRBV6-5	CASSYSLAGAYNEQFF
TRBJ2-7	TRBD1	TRBV12-5	CASGLDPGTGRNEQYF
TRBJ2-3	TRBD1	TRBV11-2	CASSLGQGQSVPQYF
TRBJ2-7	TRBD1	TRBV18	CASSPRITGEYEQYF
TRBJ2-1	TRBD2	TRBV3-1	CASSPVGREINEQFF
TRBJ2-5	NA	TRBV7-3	CASTSRAGRGAQETQYF
TRBJ1-2	TRBD1	TRBV6-5	CASSYADRGYGYTF
TRBJ2-5	TRBD2	TRBV27	CASSSLLAGEARETQYF
TRBJ1-1	NA	TRBV6-1	CASGGTKEAFF
TRBJ2-5	TRBD2	TRBV10-3	CAISVRGGSETQYF
TRBJ2-3	NA	TRBV12-3/TRBV12-4	CASKPNGDTQYF
TRBJ1-4	NA	TRBV9	CASSVDGGGVGNEKLFF
TRBJ1-5	TRBD1	TRBV12-3/TRBV12-4	CASSPTQGAIQPQHF
TRBJ2-5	TRBD1	TRBV5-6	CASSLLGMTGETQYF
TRBJ1-3	TRBD1	TRBV12-3/TRBV12-4	CASSPPTGLRNTIYF
TRBJ1-5	NA	TRBV19	CASTVLGPGNQPQHF
TRBJ1-2	NA	TRBV11-2	CASSPRSNYGYTF
TRBJ2-2	TRBD2	TRBV15	CATSSSGRAGAGELFF
TRBJ2-1	TRBD2	TRBV7-9	CASSTMRTSGLLNEQFF
TRBJ2-5	TRBD2	TRBV7-7	CASSPGLAGAGETQYF
TRBJ2-1	NA	TRBV10-3	CATQKAGSNKFF
TRBJ2-5	TRBD2	TRBV20-1	CSAFGLAGGPVKTQYF
TRBJ2-1	NA	TRBV7-2	CASTPGGGPSSYNEQFF
TRBJ2-6	NA	TRBV28	CASSTRQSSGANVLTF
TRBJ1-1	NA	TRBV20-1	CSARRAGLNTEAFF
TRBJ2-2	NA	TRBV5-1	CASSPGGDNTGELFF
TRBJ2-5	NA	TRBV11-2	CASSRETQYF